This TCR beta chain was profiled in a study of response to subunit inactivated influenza vaccine. Whole-study results and caveats: Few additional T cells are recruited per seasonal influenza vaccination, authors suggested.

TCRdb redid the calling of the RT-PCR reads with MiXCR, one entry per CDR3 protein. The sample includes over 800,000 distinct CDR3 sequences, around 21% of them seen just once. Concerning this clonotype: Antigen specificity is unknown.

The CDR3 has 12 amino acids. Trimming removed 6 bases from V and 8 bases from J, with 11 bases in between. V and J are TRBV12-3 or TRBV12-4 and TRBJ2-1, with D perhaps TRBD2 (5 bases). This TCR was sampled from a middle-aged man who received an inactivated influenza vaccine. Sequences were derived from PBMCs from blood, sampled roughly 5 days after vaccination. This chain's CDR3 is CASRGVGDEQFF. The CDR3 bases are TGTGCCAGCAGAGGCGTCGGGGATGAGCAGTTCTTC.